A selection of T cell receptor beta chains follows, all from one sample in a study of technical replicates of blood from a few donors. Repertoires were generated with immunoSEQ multiplex PCR, while TCRdb's copy carries only in-frame clones and drops some. The sample consists of about 76,000 clones, around 94% of them appearing once. Sample: T cells isolated from PBMCs. Every receptor here comes from a human donor in good health. The CDR3 runs from the conserved cysteine through the conserved F or W. A D gene is named only where the DNA matches it firmly. For some rows the clone size is stated as once, few or many, or as a class when expanded; others skip it.

J gene: TRBJ2-7; D gene: .; V gene: TRBV19; clone size: .; CDR3 protein: CASSIIRDNEQYF; CDR3 DNA: TGTGCCAGTAGTATTATCAGGGATAACGAGCAGTACTTC
J gene: TRBJ2-3; D gene: TRBD2; V gene: TRBV10-3; clone size: .; CDR3 protein: CAISETSGRIDTQYF; CDR3 DNA: TGTGCCATCAGTGAGACTAGCGGGAGGATAGATACGCAGTATTTT
J gene: TRBJ2-2; D gene: .; V gene: TRBV18; clone size: once; CDR3 protein: CASSPLWEIDPGELFF; CDR3 DNA: TGTGCCAGCTCACCTCTATGGGAGATAGACCCCGGGGAGCTGTTTTTT
J gene: TRBJ1-1; D gene: .; V gene: TRBV5-1; clone size: .; CDR3 protein: CASSFLYIGRTEAFF; CDR3 DNA: TGCGCCAGCAGCTTCCTCTACATTGGGCGCACTGAAGCTTTCTTT
J gene: TRBJ1-5; D gene: .; V gene: TRBV2; clone size: .; CDR3 protein: CASSGWRTADSNQPQHF; CDR3 DNA: TGTGCCAGCAGTGGATGGAGGACAGCCGATAGCAATCAGCCCCAGCATTTT
J gene: TRBJ2-1; D gene: TRBD1; V gene: TRBV7-9; clone size: .; CDR3 protein: CASSFWQGEYNEQFF; CDR3 DNA: TGTGCCAGCAGCTTCTGGCAGGGGGAGTACAATGAGCAGTTCTTC
J gene: TRBJ2-7; D gene: .; V gene: TRBV6-5; clone size: .; CDR3 protein: CASSRGYEQYF; CDR3 DNA: TGTGCCAGCAGCAGGGGCTACGAGCAGTACTTC
J gene: TRBJ2-1; D gene: .; V gene: TRBV5-4; clone size: .; CDR3 protein: CATSLIWSSYNEQFF; CDR3 DNA: TGTGCCACCTCCTTGATCTGGAGCTCCTACAATGAGCAGTTCTTC
J gene: TRBJ2-1; D gene: TRBD2; V gene: TRBV6-6; clone size: .; CDR3 protein: CASSIRTSNNEQFF; CDR3 DNA: TGTGCCAGCAGTATTCGGACTAGCAACAATGAGCAGTTCTTC
J gene: TRBJ2-7; D gene: .; V gene: TRBV4-1; clone size: .; CDR3 protein: CASSPLPDNYEQYF; CDR3 DNA: TGCGCCAGCAGCCCACTTCCGGACAACTACGAGCAGTACTTC
J gene: TRBJ2-3; D gene: .; V gene: TRBV5-1; clone size: .; CDR3 protein: CASSLGRYVTKTDTQYF; CDR3 DNA: TGCGCCAGCAGCTTGGGTCGGTATGTAACTAAGACAGATACGCAGTATTTT
J gene: TRBJ2-4; D gene: .; V gene: TRBV10-2; clone size: .; CDR3 protein: CASSDASDKNIQYF; CDR3 DNA: TGCGCCAGCAGTGACGCTAGCGACAAAAACATTCAGTACTTC
J gene: TRBJ2-7; D gene: TRBD1; V gene: TRBV5-1; clone size: .; CDR3 protein: CASSDRGSYEQYF; CDR3 DNA: TGCGCCAGCAGCGACAGGGGTTCCTACGAGCAGTACTTC
J gene: TRBJ2-7; D gene: TRBD2; V gene: TRBV27; clone size: .; CDR3 protein: CASSLAASGYYEQYF; CDR3 DNA: TGTGCCAGCAGTTTAGCGGCTAGCGGGTACTACGAGCAGTACTTC
J gene: TRBJ1-5; D gene: .; V gene: TRBV28; clone size: .; CDR3 protein: CASSLLERANQPQHF; CDR3 DNA: TGTGCCAGCAGTTTACTAGAGAGGGCCAATCAGCCCCAGCATTTT
J gene: TRBJ2-1; D gene: TRBD2; V gene: TRBV13; clone size: .; CDR3 protein: CASSLGLGEGPNEQFF; CDR3 DNA: TGTGCCAGCAGCTTAGGCCTGGGGGAGGGCCCAAATGAGCAGTTCTTC
J gene: TRBJ2-5; D gene: TRBD1; V gene: TRBV25-1; clone size: .; CDR3 protein: CASSSSTGTGRETQYF; CDR3 DNA: TGTGCCAGCAGTTCCTCAACCGGGACAGGGAGGGAGACCCAGTACTTC
J gene: TRBJ2-1; D gene: TRBD2; V gene: TRBV5-6; clone size: once; CDR3 protein: CASSLGLAGNGQFF; CDR3 DNA: TGTGCCAGCAGCTTGGGACTAGCGGGGAATGGGCAGTTCTTC
J gene: TRBJ2-3; D gene: .; V gene: TRBV5-5; clone size: .; CDR3 protein: CASIGARDTQYF; CDR3 DNA: TGTGCCAGCATAGGGGCGCGGGATACGCAGTATTTT
J gene: TRBJ1-1; D gene: .; V gene: TRBV30; clone size: .; CDR3 protein: CAWSGQGGTEAFF; CDR3 DNA: TGTGCCTGGAGCGGGCAGGGTGGGACTGAAGCTTTCTTT
J gene: TRBJ2-6; D gene: .; V gene: TRBV10-3; clone size: .; CDR3 protein: CAIRATGPSSGANVLTF; CDR3 DNA: TGTGCCATCAGAGCTACAGGGCCTAGCTCTGGGGCCAACGTCCTGACTTTC
J gene: TRBJ2-2; D gene: .; V gene: TRBV9; clone size: .; CDR3 protein: CASSVDSNTGELFF; CDR3 DNA: TGTGCCAGCAGCGTGGACAGCAACACCGGGGAGCTGTTTTTT
J gene: TRBJ1-1; D gene: .; V gene: TRBV6-5; clone size: .; CDR3 protein: CASSYSEGITEAFF; CDR3 DNA: TGTGCCAGCAGTTACTCTGAGGGTATTACTGAAGCTTTCTTT
J gene: TRBJ2-1; D gene: TRBD2; V gene: TRBV6-4; clone size: .; CDR3 protein: CASSDSEEAGEEQFF; CDR3 DNA: TGTGCCAGCAGTGACTCGGAAGAAGCGGGAGAAGAGCAGTTCTTC
J gene: TRBJ2-1; D gene: .; V gene: TRBV9; clone size: .; CDR3 protein: CASSSSLSVPFF; CDR3 DNA: TGTGCCAGCAGCTCCAGTCTCTCAGTTCCGTTCTTC
J gene: TRBJ1-1; D gene: .; V gene: TRBV7-3; clone size: .; CDR3 protein: CASSLDVSGTKSEAFF; CDR3 DNA: TGTGCCAGCAGCTTAGACGTTTCCGGGACAAAGTCTGAAGCTTTCTTT
J gene: TRBJ2-5; D gene: .; V gene: TRBV5-4; clone size: .; CDR3 protein: CASSLDRGQETQYF; CDR3 DNA: TGTGCCAGCAGCTTGGATAGGGGGCAAGAGACCCAGTACTTC
J gene: TRBJ2-7; D gene: TRBD1; V gene: TRBV27; clone size: .; CDR3 protein: CASSQGAYEQYF; CDR3 DNA: TGTGCCAGCAGTCAGGGGGCCTACGAGCAGTACTTC
J gene: TRBJ2-3; D gene: .; V gene: TRBV5-8; clone size: .; CDR3 protein: CASKGGRWMADTDTQYF; CDR3 DNA: TGTGCCAGCAAAGGGGGTCGCTGGATGGCGGACACAGATACGCAGTATTTT
J gene: TRBJ1-1; D gene: TRBD1; V gene: TRBV4-3; clone size: .; CDR3 protein: CASSQDRGGRATEAFF; CDR3 DNA: TGCGCCAGCAGCCAAGATCGAGGGGGCCGGGCCACTGAAGCTTTCTTT
J gene: TRBJ1-1; D gene: TRBD1; V gene: TRBV6-4; clone size: few; CDR3 protein: CASRGQGGEAFF; CDR3 DNA: TGTGCCAGCAGGGGACAGGGGGGTGAAGCTTTCTTT
J gene: TRBJ2-1; D gene: TRBD2; V gene: TRBV27; clone size: .; CDR3 protein: CASSPEREGFNEQFF; CDR3 DNA: TGTGCCAGCAGTCCGGAGCGGGAAGGATTCAATGAGCAGTTCTTC
J gene: TRBJ2-3; D gene: .; V gene: TRBV2; clone size: .; CDR3 protein: CASSEGPRDTQYF; CDR3 DNA: TGTGCCAGCAGTGAGGGGCCCCGCGATACGCAGTATTTT
J gene: TRBJ1-4; D gene: .; V gene: TRBV5-1; clone size: .; CDR3 protein: CASSLNRPQEKLFF; CDR3 DNA: TGCGCCAGCAGCTTGAACAGGCCTCAAGAAAAACTGTTTTTT
J gene: TRBJ1-5; D gene: .; V gene: TRBV11-2; clone size: .; CDR3 protein: CASSLELAANQPQHF; CDR3 DNA: TGTGCCAGCAGCTTAGAACTGGCGGCTAATCAGCCCCAGCATTTT
J gene: TRBJ2-1; D gene: TRBD2; V gene: TRBV7-2; clone size: .; CDR3 protein: CASSLSRASGREGQFF; CDR3 DNA: TGTGCCAGCAGCTTAAGTAGAGCTAGCGGGAGGGAGGGGCAGTTCTTC
J gene: TRBJ2-1; D gene: TRBD2; V gene: TRBV2; clone size: once; CDR3 protein: CASSSGTSGRGDEQFF; CDR3 DNA: TGTGCCAGCAGTTCCGGGACTAGCGGGAGAGGTGATGAGCAGTTCTTC
J gene: TRBJ2-7; D gene: TRBD2; V gene: TRBV10-1; clone size: .; CDR3 protein: CASNKASGSYEQYF; CDR3 DNA: TGCGCCAGCAATAAGGCTAGCGGGTCCTACGAGCAGTACTTC
J gene: TRBJ2-3; D gene: .; V gene: TRBV15; clone size: once; CDR3 protein: CATSRQGNTFLTDTQYF; CDR3 DNA: TGTGCCACCAGCAGACAGGGAAATACCTTTCTCACAGATACGCAGTATTTT
J gene: TRBJ1-5; D gene: TRBD1; V gene: TRBV19; clone size: .; CDR3 protein: CASQRQGHQPQHF; CDR3 DNA: TGTGCCAGTCAAAGACAGGGACACCAGCCCCAGCATTTT
J gene: TRBJ2-1; D gene: .; V gene: TRBV11-2; clone size: .; CDR3 protein: CASSLVNGIDEQFF; CDR3 DNA: TGTGCCAGCAGCTTAGTTAACGGGATCGATGAGCAGTTCTTC